The following is a TCR beta chain sequence with its context. The antigen this receptor binds is unknown. No clone much larger than this one lies a single base away; base qualities are absent. Sequences SNHLY (CDR1) and FYNNEI (CDR2) are obtained from the germline V gene. V and J are truncated by 5 bases and 0 bases respectively, leaving an intervening sequence of 5 bases. The CDR3 goes from the cysteine to the phenylalanine over 13 residues. The retained sequence is limited to the CDR3, 39 bases, with the frame set at the first base. Using the deep immunoSEQ assay, multiplex PCR amplified TCR CDR3 regions from genomic DNA. Extracted genomic DNA from each cell subset was distributed evenly across all wells of several immunoSEQ 96-well plates, and each plate was treated as a replicate. Each replicate PCR for sorted subsets received around 200 ng genomic DNA, equal to 30,000 or so T cell genomes. Purified libraries were measured with a Qubit 3.0 fluorometer, size-checked on a Bioanalyzer 2100, and measured again with the KAPA Library Quantification kit. Every immunoSEQ 96-well plate was sequenced on a dedicated single-read 150-cycle Illumina NextSeq 550 flow cell. In the original analysis: Because the immunoSEQ output included only junctional sequences and no quality scores, the filtering could not be the same as the filtering used for full-length reads. To assign V/J genes and CDR3, sequences were annotated against IMGT germline references using PyIR, a Python wrapper for IgBLAST v1.9. Any read was removed if the V/J assignment was weak (E-value above 1e-6), the CDR3 was missing, or the read contained stop codons, out-of-frame junctions, or ambiguous translated residues. V3J clonotypes were defined as sequences sharing the same inferred V gene, J gene, and CDR3 amino acid sequence. To compute the percentage overlap between repertoires, the number of shared unique clonotypes was divided by the size of the smaller repertoire. RTK rarefaction, the Chao1 estimator, and Recon v2.1 estimates of unobserved clonotypes were used to assess repertoire richness. OLGA was used to compute generation probabilities for all TCRbeta clonotypes that the gDNA method yielded from a few donors. The immuneACCESS repertoire file appears here via TCRdb, limited to in-frame rearrangements. These files lack a portion of the clones; in checked studies, under half of the deficit traces to unresolved V genes, and the cause of the others is not known. That table gives V, J and clone size, and the DNA gave D and trimming. This sample gives 2 million to 3 million clones in total; 90% to 95% of them show up just once. In total, the top ten clones hold around 0.14% of the sample.

These data originate in a study of shared clonotypes between healthy human individuals (dated by TCRdb to 2020 to 2021). Context from the whole study: The cohort comprised two women and a few men aged 18 to 49 years. For each donor, CD4 naive and CD4 memory were each given three plates, CD8 naive was given two plates, and CD8 memory was given one plate. To estimate repertoire size and how much clonotype sharing occurs between individuals, the study deeply sequenced the blood TCR repertoires of roughly 5 healthy adults. Libraries were prepared and TCR repertoires were sequenced by different laboratories using diverse techniques, in order to increase sequencing depth and limit assay-specific biases. Each donor's leukapheresis produced roughly between about 0.8 and 10 billion PBMCs.

The study at large found these results: Even with the large sequencing depth, rarefaction of the sorted-subset datasets indicated that sequencing was incomplete. Pairwise subsampling indicated that sequencing depth was expected to affect the degree of clonotype sharing among donors. Higher generation probabilities were observed for clonotypes shared by all four sorted-subset donors than for non-shared clonotypes. Larger estimated clonotype richness was generally found for naive subsets than for memory subsets. Because the study included a small number of donors, the genetic and exposure-history diversity represented was limited. Sharing across a few donors was observed for around 5% of naive CD4, 3% to 3.5% of naive CD8, roughly 2.3% of memory CD4, and about 0.4% of memory CD8 clonotypes. Sampling was limited to blood, and TCR repertoires in tissue likely differ from TCR repertoires in blood.

Healthy HIV-negative adults with no recently reported acute infections or vaccinations were included as donors. Every donor was a Caucasian adult residing in Nashville, Tennessee, USA. CD4+ T cells were enriched by magnetic negative selection; naive cells were then positively selected on CD45RA, and the negative fraction formed the memory subset. Blood was collected by leukapheresis, and PBMCs were isolated by Ficoll-Histopaque density gradient centrifugation and then cryopreserved in liquid nitrogen vapor phase. Purity and quantity of every magnetically sorted T cell population were checked by analytical flow cytometry. From each sorted fraction, genomic DNA was isolated and quantified by UV absorbance on a Nanodrop 2000c.

The chain links TRBV2 with TRBJ1-5, with no D gene named confidently. The receptor's source is a man between 18 and 35 years old in good health. The sample was naive CD4+ T cells sorted from blood. Interpreted using the paper, the cell subset or site label stands for: CD45RA+ positively selected. The DNA reads TGTGCCAGCAGTTCAAATAGCAATCAGCCCCAGCATTTT. Translated, this is CASSSNSNQPQHF.